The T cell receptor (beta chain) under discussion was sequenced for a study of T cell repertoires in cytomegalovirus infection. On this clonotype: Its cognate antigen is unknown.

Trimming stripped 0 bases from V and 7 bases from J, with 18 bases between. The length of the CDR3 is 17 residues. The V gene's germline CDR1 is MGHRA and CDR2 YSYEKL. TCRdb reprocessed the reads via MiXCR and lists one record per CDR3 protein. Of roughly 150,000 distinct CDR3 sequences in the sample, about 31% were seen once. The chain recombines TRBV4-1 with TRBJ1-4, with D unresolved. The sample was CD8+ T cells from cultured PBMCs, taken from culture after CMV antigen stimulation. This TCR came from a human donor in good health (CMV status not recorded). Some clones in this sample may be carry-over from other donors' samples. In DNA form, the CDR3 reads TGCGCCAGCAGCCAAGATCTTAGCGGTAACGGTGGTGAAAAACTGTTTTTT. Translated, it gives CASSQDLSGNGGEKLFF.